These 31 T cell receptor beta chains share one sample of origin, sequenced in a study of cytomegalovirus exposure and HLA in healthy donors. This PCR relied on a set of 60 Vbeta primers and 13 Jbeta primers. Clones were sequenced by immunoSEQ multiplex PCR, and TCRdb holds only the in-frame ones, with some missing. The data show approximately 140,000 clones, more than 60% seen once. The sample was PBMCs. The receptors were gathered from a woman under 30 in good health and CMV-seronegative.

This clone turned up a few times. V is TRBV30 and J is TRBJ2-1, with D tentatively TRBD1 (6 bases). The germline CDR1 and CDR2 sequences are GTSNPN and SVGIG (reference sequence). The CDR3 extends over 14 amino acids. The V gene lost 3 bases and the J gene lost 7 bases, with 16 bases spanning the gap. The CDR3: CAWRPWDTPNEQFF. The CDR3 bases are TGTGCCTGGAGGCCCTGGGACACACCGAATGAGCAGTTCTTC.

This sequence joins TRBV30 and TRBJ2-7, with D perhaps matching TRBD1 (6 bases). Deletions cut 2 bases from V and 2 bases from J, with 19 bases between. Germline CDR1 reads GTSNPN; CDR2 reads SVGIG (reference sequence). The length of the CDR3 is 16 residues. The CDR3, as DNA: TGTGCCTGGAGTCCAATCCTAGGGGGAGCCCCCTACGAGCAGTACTTC. As protein: CAWSPILGGAPYEQYF.

This clone occurred a few times. This chain links TRBV6-6 with TRBJ1-1, with no clear D. Germline CDR1 reads MNHNY; CDR2 reads SVGAGI (reference sequence). The CDR3 is 12 amino acids. V lost 6 bases, J lost 1 base, and 6 bases lay in between. This CDR3 reads CASRLQNTEAFF. The CDR3 region has the DNA TGTGCCAGCAGGTTACAGAACACTGAAGCTTTCTTT.

This chain connects TRBV29-1 to TRBJ1-4; D gene uncertain. CDR3 length: 12 amino acids. Trimming removed 3 bases at V and 11 bases at J, with 13 bases between. Germline loops: CDR1 SQVTM, CDR2 ANQGSEA. DNA for the CDR3: TGCAGCGTTGAGGAGGGAGGTAGGAAACTGTTTTTT. Protein product: CSVEEGGRKLFF. Drawing the rest from reference TRBV29-1 and TRBJ1-4, the complete variable domain is SAVISQKPSRDICQRGTSLTIQCQVDSQVTMMFWYRQQPGQSLTLIATANQGSEATYESGFVIDKFPISRPNLTFSTLTVSNMSPEDSSIYLCSVEEGGRKLFFGSGTQLSVL.

This clone showed up just once. CDR3 bases: TGCGCCAGCAGCCACAAGGAAGGCGGGAGGGTATCATCCTACGAGCAGTACTTC. As protein: CASSHKEGGRVSSYEQYF. The chain recombines TRBV4-1 with TRBJ2-7, with TRBD2 matching 9 bases. Losses at the gene ends were 3 bases for V and 1 base for J; bases not matched to a gene: 13. The CDR3 extends over 18 amino acids. Germline V gene sequence: CDR1 MGHRA, CDR2 YSYEKL.

This chain connects TRBV5-4 to TRBJ1-3; unclear D gene. This CDR3 contains 12 residues. Looked up from germline, CDR1 is SGHNT and CDR2 is YYREEE (reference sequence). V lost 7 bases and J lost 4, with 9 bases in between. CDR3 nucleotides: TGTGCCAGCGGAGCGGGGGGAAACACCATATATTTT. It codes for CASGAGGNTIYF.

The chain has TRBV5-6 and TRBJ2-1; 8 bases match TRBD1. The V and J ends lost 0 bases and 4 bases, in that order; junction bases with no gene match: 3. The CDR3 runs 15 residues. Germline loops: CDR1 SGHDT, CDR2 YYEEEE. CDR3 DNA: TGTGCCAGCAGCTTGGGCAGGGGGCATTACAATGAGCAGTTCTTC. This translates into CASSLGRGHYNEQFF.

The CDR3 DNA reads as TGTGCCAGCAGCTTGACAGGGAACCATGGCTACACCTTC. It translates to CASSLTGNHGYTF. The V gene is TRBV5-8, the J gene TRBJ1-2, with D possibly TRBD1 on 6 matching bases. The V gene's germline CDR1 is SGHTS and CDR2 YDEGEE. The V end lost 1 base, the J end lost 6 bases, and 10 bases lay between the germline ends. The CDR3 is made up of 13 amino acids.

The chain recombines TRBV11-2 with TRBJ2-7; 11 bases align to TRBD2. This CDR3 contains 15 residues. J lost 5 bases, V lost 1 base, and 4 bases had no gene match. Germline V lookup: CDR1 SGHAT, CDR2 FQNNGV. Here the CDR3 reads CASSLATSGAHEQYF. The CDR3 region has the DNA TGTGCCAGCAGCTTAGCGACTAGCGGGGCCCACGAGCAGTACTTC.

With regard to this clone: One junction end disagrees with the germline gene, perhaps due to a read error. The CDR3 is CSSSDPAGTHIYEQYF. CDR3 coding DNA: TGTTCCAGCAGCGATCCTGCCGGGACTCATATCTACGAGCAGTACTTC. The V and J genes are TRBV7-9 and TRBJ2-7; weak D call: TRBD2 (6 bases). The CDR3 length is 16 residues. Germline assignment: CDR1 SEHNR and CDR2 FQNEAQ (reference sequence).

In its sample, this clone was seen a few times. This rearrangement joins TRBV10-3 to TRBJ1-1; TRBD1 is a possible D gene (6 bases). Germline CDR1 and CDR2: ENHRY and SYGVKD. The CDR3 has 15 amino acids. Trimming pared 2 bases from V and 5 bases from J, leaving 15 bases between. The CDR3 DNA is TGTGCCATCAGTGAGAGCAGGGGAAGTGGAACTGAAGCTTTCTTT. Translated: CAISESRGSGTEAFF.

The chain carries TRBV7-9 and TRBJ2-5, with a possible D match to TRBD2 (6 bases). In germline, CDR1 is SEHNR, CDR2 FQNEAQ (reference sequence). This CDR3 has 13 residues. V dropped 5 bases and J dropped 12 bases, with 19 bases sitting between them. CDR3 region: CASSADWEIAEYF. The CDR3 DNA sequence: TGTGCCAGCAGCGCCGACTGGGAGATAGCGGAGTACTTC.

The chain combines TRBV19 with TRBJ1-1; TRBD1 aligns across 7 bases. V dropped 2 bases and J dropped 8; count of bases not matched to a gene: 5. The germline V gene has CDR1 LNHDA and CDR2 SQIVND (reference sequence). The CDR3 runs 13 residues. The CDR3 sequence is CASSISRGEEAFF. The CDR3 bases are TGTGCCAGTAGTATAAGCAGGGGGGAGGAAGCTTTCTTT. Drawing the rest from reference TRBV19 and TRBJ1-1, the complete variable domain is DGGITQSPKYLFRKEGQNVTLSCEQNLNHDAMYWYRQDPGQGLRLIYYSQIVNDFQKGDIAEGYSVSREKKESFPLTVTSAQKNPTAFYLCASSISRGEEAFFGQGTRLTVV.

The chain carries TRBV6-1 and TRBJ2-3, with 8 bases identical to TRBD1. CDR1 is MNHNS, CDR2 SASEGT, per germline. Trimming cost V 8 bases and J 6 bases; bases outside gene matches: 10. This CDR3 is 14 amino acids long. CDR3 sequence reads: CASGWTGISDTQYF. The CDR3 DNA reads as TGTGCCAGCGGTTGGACAGGGATCTCTGATACGCAGTATTTT.

This clone was picked up a small number of times. The V call is TRBV6-5, the J call TRBJ2-5; 8 bases map to TRBD2. J lost 3 bases, V lost 0 bases, and 3 bases had no gene match. The CDR3 consists of 15 residues. Germline V lookup: CDR1 MNHEY, CDR2 SVGAGI. The CDR3 spells CASSYSMGLEETQYF. The CDR3 region has the DNA TGTGCCAGCAGTTACTCGATGGGACTAGAAGAGACCCAGTACTTC.

The V call is TRBV5-1, the J call TRBJ2-5; 13 bases are shared with TRBD2. The germline V gene has CDR1 SGHRS and CDR2 YFSETQ. This CDR3 contains 15 residues. The junction had 1 base not matched to a gene; V was cut back by 3 bases and J by 2 bases. The CDR3 sequence is CASSSGLAGQETQYF. CDR3 DNA sequence: TGCGCCAGCAGCTCGGGACTAGCGGGACAAGAGACCCAGTACTTC.

This clone was recorded only once. One junction end does not reproduce the germline sequence, and a read error may be involved. The rearrangement uses TRBV2 and TRBJ1-1, with TRBD1 matching 12 bases. The CDR3 sequence is 15 residues long. Germline V lookup: CDR1 SNHLY, CDR2 FYNNEI. CDR3 loop: CASKGQGAMNTKAFF. Written as DNA, the CDR3 is TGTGCCAGCAAGGGACAGGGGGCGATGAACACTAAAGCTTTCTTT.

This chain uses TRBV7-9 with TRBJ2-2; D gene uncertain. Germline V gene data show CDR1 as SEHNR and CDR2 as FQNEAQ (reference sequence). The CDR3 extends over 13 amino acids. Trimming left V 5 bases short and J 6 bases short, with 10 bases between. CDR3 coding DNA: TGTGCCAGCAGCCCTAGTAGTTCCGGGGAGCTGTTTTTT. Protein sequence: CASSPSSSGELFF. The whole variable domain, remainder taken from reference TRBV7-9 and TRBJ2-2, is DTGVSQNPRHKITKRGQNVTFRCDPISEHNRLYWYRQTLGQGPEFLTYFQNEAQLEKSRLLSDRFSAERPKGSFSTLEIQRTEQGDSAMYLCASSPSSSGELFFGEGSRLTVL.

The chain carries TRBV6-6 and TRBJ1-1; TRBD1 agrees at 7 bases. V dropped 7 bases and J dropped 1; count of bases not matched to a gene: 6. This CDR3 contains 14 residues. Germline loops: CDR1 MNHNY, CDR2 SVGAGI (reference sequence). The CDR3 bases are TGTGCCAGCAAAGTCACAGGGGCGAACACTGAAGCTTTCTTT. It specifies CASKVTGANTEAFF.

The genes are TRBV12-5 and TRBJ2-7; tentatively, D is TRBD1 (5 bases). Germline-derived CDR1 and CDR2 are LGHNT and FRNRAP. The CDR3 covers 11 residues. Between the trimmed V and J ends, which lost 5 bases and 7 bases, there was a span of 9 bases. The CDR3, as DNA: TGTGCTAGTGGTCAGGGCGGAGAGCAGTACTTC. Translation gives CASGQGGEQYF.

This clone was recorded a few times. This rearrangement joins TRBV6-1 to TRBJ2-6; maybe TRBD1 (6 bases). V lost 3 bases, J lost 0 bases, and 6 bases lay in between. Germline values: CDR1 MNHNS, CDR2 SASEGT. This CDR3 comprises 15 residues. In nucleotides, the CDR3 is TGTGCCAGCAGTGAGGACAGCTCTGGGGCCAACGTCCTGACTTTC. Translated: CASSEDSSGANVLTF.

This chain connects TRBV30 to TRBJ2-3; a weak D match, TRBD2 (5 bases). The CDR3 covers 14 residues. Germline V lookup: CDR1 GTSNPN, CDR2 SVGIG (reference sequence). Trimming removed 4 bases at V and 3 bases at J, with 14 bases between. The CDR3 loop reads CAWNEGLGTDTQYF. Here the CDR3 DNA reads TGTGCCTGGAACGAGGGCTTAGGGACAGATACGCAGTATTTT.

The sample holds a few counts of this clone. In the same sample, other DNA sequences code for this CDR3. DNA of the CDR3: TGCGCCAGCAGCCCCTCTCCCGGGACAGGATTCAATCAGCCCCAGCATTTT. The encoded protein is CASSPSPGTGFNQPQHF. J is TRBJ1-5 and V is TRBV5-1, with TRBD1 matching 8 bases. The CDR3 length is 17 residues. Germline V gene data show CDR1 as SGHRS and CDR2 as YFSETQ. After removal of 4 bases from V and 3 bases from J, the junction contained 12 bases not matched to a gene.

The CDR3 protein is CASSFQATLPGYEQYF. CDR3 coding DNA: TGTGCCAGCAGCTTCCAAGCGACTCTACCTGGGTACGAGCAGTACTTC. The J gene is TRBJ2-7, the V gene TRBV5-6; D remains ambiguous. The V and J ends lost 2 bases and 4 bases respectively, with 19 bases between them. Per germline, CDR1 SGHDT and CDR2 YYEEEE. The CDR3 runs to 16 residues. Together with reference TRBV5-6 and TRBJ2-7, the CDR3 gives the full variable domain: DAGVTQSPTHLIKTRGQQVTLRCSPKSGHDTVSWYQQALGQGPQFIFQYYEEEERQRGNFPDRFSGHQFPNYSSELNVNALLLGDSALYLCASSFQATLPGYEQYFGPGTRLTVT.

This CDR3 reads CASTTSGRETQYF. CDR3 in DNA: TGTGCCAGCACAACTAGCGGGAGAGAGACCCAGTACTTC. This chain joins TRBV2 and TRBJ2-5; 11 positions agree with TRBD2. V trimming: 7 bases; J trimming: 4 bases; junction bases outside the gene matches: 2. From germline, CDR1 is SNHLY and CDR2 FYNNEI. CDR3 length: 13 residues.

This clone occurred a few times. The chain joins TRBV18 to TRBJ2-4; tentative D call: TRBD2 (5 bases). The CDR3 contains 14 residues. Germline CDR1 KGHSH, CDR2 LQKENI. Trimming cost V 6 bases and J 8 bases, with 17 bases left between them. The CDR3 spells CASSPRLEGDIQYF. CDR3 in DNA: TGTGCCAGCTCCCCCCGACTCGAGGGCGACATTCAGTACTTC.

The gene calls are TRBV6-6 and TRBJ1-1; 7 bases line up with TRBD1. V dropped 8 bases and J dropped 4; count of bases not matched to a gene: 7. The CDR3 runs to 13 residues. Germline CDR1 reads MNHNY; CDR2 reads SVGAGI (reference sequence). The CDR3 DNA reads TGTGCCAGCCGGGCAGGGGGTGGCACTGAAGCTTTCTTT. The encoded protein is CASRAGGGTEAFF.

This chain uses TRBV4-2 with TRBJ2-7; 10 bases align to TRBD2. The V and J ends lost 0 bases and 7 bases, in that order; junction bases with no gene match: 18. This CDR3 is 19 amino acids long. Germline CDR1 reads LGHNA; CDR2 reads YNFKEQ. This chain's CDR3 is CASSQDGNLGSSGSLEQYF. CDR3 nucleotides: TGTGCCAGCAGCCAAGATGGCAACCTTGGGTCTAGCGGGAGTCTGGAGCAGTACTTC.

V is TRBV30 and J is TRBJ2-3; the D is unclear. V lost 2 bases to trimming and J lost 10 bases, with 10 bases between them. Germline V gives CDR1 GTSNPN, CDR2 SVGIG (reference sequence). CDR3 length: 11 amino acids. The CDR3 DNA sequence: TGTGCCTGGAGTTCCCCCCCCGCGCAGTATTTT. Amino acids: CAWSSPPAQYF.

The chain is built from TRBV6-5 and TRBJ2-7; TRBD1 aligns across 7 bases. From germline, CDR1 is MNHEY and CDR2 SVGAGI. The CDR3 runs to 13 residues. The ends lost 0 bases at V and 9 bases at J; junction bases unmatched: 5. CDR3 coding DNA: TGTGCCAGCAGTTACTCCGGACAGGCTGGGCAGTACTTC. This encodes CASSYSGQAGQYF.

The chain employs TRBV7-2 and TRBJ2-2, with D perhaps TRBD1 (5 bases). The CDR3 covers 15 residues. The germline gives CDR1 SGHTA, CDR2 FQGNSA. Between the trimmed V and J ends, which lost 1 base and 1 base, there was a span of 7 bases. In DNA, the CDR3 is TGTGCCAGCAGCTTAGGGGGCGGGAACACCGGGGAGCTGTTTTTT. Translated, it gives CASSLGGGNTGELFF.